These T cell receptor beta chains were read from a single sample in a study of shared clonotypes between healthy human individuals. Clones were read by immunoSEQ multiplex PCR, and TCRdb kept only the in-frame ones, dropping some. Of a few million clones in the sample, 93% are singletons; the top ten hold about 1.6%. The material sequenced was naive CD8+ T cells from PBMCs. These receptors were taken from a man aged 18 to 30 in good health. Some clones in this sample may be carry-over from other donors' samples. Each CDR3 is given with its conserved first and last residue. A D gene is named only where the DNA matches it firmly. Size is stated for part of the rows, as once, few or many counts, or as a class when the clone is expanded.

clone_size: .
j_call: TRBJ2-5
d_call: .
v_call: TRBV28
cdr3_nt: TGTGCCAGCAGTTTATCCGTCCTCGGTGTGGAGACCCAGTACTTC
cdr3_aa: CASSLSVLGVETQYF

clone_size: .
j_call: TRBJ2-1
d_call: .
v_call: TRBV7-6
cdr3_nt: TGTGCCAGCAGTGTGGAGGCCCACGCACTCAATGAGCAGTTCTTC
cdr3_aa: CASSVEAHALNEQFF

clone_size: .
j_call: TRBJ1-5
d_call: .
v_call: TRBV28
cdr3_nt: TGTGCCAGCAGTCTCCCCGGCTGGCGGGAAGATAGCAATCAGCCCCAGCATTTT
cdr3_aa: CASSLPGWREDSNQPQHF

clone_size: few
j_call: TRBJ2-2
d_call: .
v_call: TRBV11-3
cdr3_nt: TGTGCCAGCAGCCCCACACAGGCCGGGGAGCTGTTTTTT
cdr3_aa: CASSPTQAGELFF

clone_size: .
j_call: TRBJ1-2
d_call: .
v_call: TRBV29-1
cdr3_nt: TGCAGCGTGTCCGGACAGATCTATGGCTACACCTTC
cdr3_aa: CSVSGQIYGYTF

clone_size: .
j_call: TRBJ2-3
d_call: .
v_call: TRBV15
cdr3_nt: TGTGCCACCAGCAGAGTTGGGGTGGCAGATACGCAGTATTTT
cdr3_aa: CATSRVGVADTQYF

clone_size: .
j_call: TRBJ2-5
d_call: .
v_call: TRBV9
cdr3_nt: TGTGCCAGCAGCGTCAAGGGTTGGGAGACCCAGTACTTC
cdr3_aa: CASSVKGWETQYF

clone_size: once
j_call: TRBJ2-7
d_call: .
v_call: TRBV7-8
cdr3_nt: TGTGCCAGCAGCTTAGTGGACGGAAGCTCCTACGAGCAGTACTTC
cdr3_aa: CASSLVDGSSYEQYF

clone_size: .
j_call: TRBJ1-1
d_call: TRBD1
v_call: TRBV4-3
cdr3_nt: TGCGCCAGCAGCCACCGACGGACAGGGCACACTGAAGCTTTCTTT
cdr3_aa: CASSHRRTGHTEAFF

clone_size: .
j_call: TRBJ2-7
d_call: .
v_call: TRBV19
cdr3_nt: TGTGCCAGTAGCTTTGGGCAGGGGAACTCCTACGAGCAGTACTTC
cdr3_aa: CASSFGQGNSYEQYF

clone_size: .
j_call: TRBJ1-2
d_call: TRBD1
v_call: TRBV27
cdr3_nt: TGTGCCAGCAGTAAGCAGGGGGCGCCTAACTATGGCTACACCTTC
cdr3_aa: CASSKQGAPNYGYTF

clone_size: .
j_call: TRBJ2-2
d_call: TRBD2
v_call: TRBV11-2
cdr3_nt: TGTGCCAGCAGCTCGCGGAATGTGGCGGGAGGAAACACCGGGGAGCTGTTTTTT
cdr3_aa: CASSSRNVAGGNTGELFF

clone_size: .
j_call: TRBJ2-1
d_call: TRBD2
v_call: TRBV2
cdr3_nt: TGTGCCAGCACCCCACGAGCGGGAGGGCCTGATGAGCAGTTCTTC
cdr3_aa: CASTPRAGGPDEQFF

clone_size: .
j_call: TRBJ2-5
d_call: .
v_call: TRBV27
cdr3_nt: TGTGCCAGCAGTTTATACGGAGGGTTTGGGGAGACCCAGTACTTC
cdr3_aa: CASSLYGGFGETQYF

clone_size: .
j_call: TRBJ2-7
d_call: .
v_call: TRBV5-1
cdr3_nt: TGCGCCAGCAGCCCGACAGCTACTCCCTTCTACGAGCAGTACTTC
cdr3_aa: CASSPTATPFYEQYF

clone_size: .
j_call: TRBJ1-3
d_call: .
v_call: TRBV4-1
cdr3_nt: TGCGCCAGCAGCCCGGACAGAGACTCTGGAAACACCATATATTTT
cdr3_aa: CASSPDRDSGNTIYF

clone_size: once
j_call: TRBJ2-7
d_call: TRBD1
v_call: TRBV7-6
cdr3_nt: TGTGCCAGCAGTTACGCCGGGACAGGGAAACTAAAAAGCTCCTACGAGCAGTACTTC
cdr3_aa: CASSYAGTGKLKSSYEQYF

clone_size: .
j_call: TRBJ2-2
d_call: TRBD1
v_call: TRBV7-8
cdr3_nt: TGTGCCAGCAGCTTAGAGACAGGGCCCGGGGAGCTGTTTTTT
cdr3_aa: CASSLETGPGELFF

clone_size: .
j_call: TRBJ2-7
d_call: .
v_call: TRBV5-4
cdr3_nt: TGTGCCAGCAGCTCGCCCAGGACACCCCTTCACGAGCAGTACTTC
cdr3_aa: CASSSPRTPLHEQYF

clone_size: .
j_call: TRBJ2-7
d_call: TRBD2
v_call: TRBV6-1
cdr3_nt: TGTGCCAGCAGTGAATCAAGACTAGCGGGAGTTTACTACGAGCAGTACTTC
cdr3_aa: CASSESRLAGVYYEQYF

clone_size: .
j_call: TRBJ2-7
d_call: TRBD2
v_call: TRBV30
cdr3_nt: TGTGCCTGGACCCGGACTAGCGGGAGCTCCTACGAGCAGTACTTC
cdr3_aa: CAWTRTSGSSYEQYF

clone_size: once
j_call: TRBJ2-1
d_call: TRBD2
v_call: TRBV10-2
cdr3_nt: TGCGCCAGCCTAGCGGTTACTCCGGTCGGTGAGCAGTTCTTC
cdr3_aa: CASLAVTPVGEQFF

clone_size: .
j_call: TRBJ2-7
d_call: TRBD1
v_call: TRBV29-1
cdr3_nt: TGCAGCGTTGATCCAGGGACAGGGAGTTTCAAGCAGTACTTC
cdr3_aa: CSVDPGTGSFKQYF

clone_size: .
j_call: TRBJ2-7
d_call: .
v_call: TRBV7-9
cdr3_nt: TGTGCCAGCAGCGGAATTATTGTCGGAGCGTACGAGCAGTACTTC
cdr3_aa: CASSGIIVGAYEQYF

clone_size: .
j_call: TRBJ2-7
d_call: TRBD2
v_call: TRBV9
cdr3_nt: TGTGCCAGCAGCGTAGACACAGCGGGGGGCGTATACGAGCAGTACTTC
cdr3_aa: CASSVDTAGGVYEQYF

clone_size: .
j_call: TRBJ2-7
d_call: .
v_call: TRBV28
cdr3_nt: TGTGCCAGCAGCCCGAGGCTAGCCGGAACCTACGAGCAGTACTTC
cdr3_aa: CASSPRLAGTYEQYF

clone_size: .
j_call: TRBJ1-6
d_call: TRBD1
v_call: TRBV4-1
cdr3_nt: TGCGCCAGCACCCGGACAGGGAATTCACCCCTCCACTTT
cdr3_aa: CASTRTGNSPLHF

clone_size: .
j_call: TRBJ2-2
d_call: .
v_call: TRBV7-9
cdr3_nt: TGTGCCAGCAGCTTATTACCGGACGGGGACACCGGGGAGCTGTTTTTT
cdr3_aa: CASSLLPDGDTGELFF

clone_size: once
j_call: TRBJ1-1
d_call: TRBD1
v_call: TRBV10-2
cdr3_nt: TGCGCCAGCACCTGGACAGGCGAGGGCACTGAAGCTTTCTTT
cdr3_aa: CASTWTGEGTEAFF

clone_size: .
j_call: TRBJ2-1
d_call: TRBD2
v_call: TRBV9
cdr3_nt: TGTGCCAGCAGCGTAGTGGGGACTAGCATCAATGAGCAGTTCTTC
cdr3_aa: CASSVVGTSINEQFF

clone_size: .
j_call: TRBJ1-3
d_call: TRBD1
v_call: TRBV9
cdr3_nt: TGTGCCAGCAGCGTAGTAGGGGGCGCAGGAAACACCATATATTTT
cdr3_aa: CASSVVGGAGNTIYF

clone_size: .
j_call: TRBJ2-6
d_call: .
v_call: TRBV11-2
cdr3_nt: TGTGCCAGCAGCTTAAAGGAGGGGGCTGGTGGGGCCAACGTCCTGACTTTC
cdr3_aa: CASSLKEGAGGANVLTF

clone_size: .
j_call: TRBJ1-2
d_call: TRBD1
v_call: TRBV6-5
cdr3_nt: TGTGCCAGCAGTTACACCTCGACAGGGGGTGGCTACACCTTC
cdr3_aa: CASSYTSTGGGYTF

clone_size: .
j_call: TRBJ1-1
d_call: .
v_call: TRBV19
cdr3_nt: TGTGCCAGTAGTATAAGCTATGGGGAAACTGAAGCTTTCTTT
cdr3_aa: CASSISYGETEAFF

clone_size: once
j_call: TRBJ2-7
d_call: TRBD2
v_call: TRBV11-2
cdr3_nt: TGTGCCAGCAGCTTATGGACTAGCGTAGACGAGCAGTACTTC
cdr3_aa: CASSLWTSVDEQYF

clone_size: .
j_call: TRBJ2-7
d_call: .
v_call: TRBV11-2
cdr3_nt: TGTGCCAGCAGTTCACAGGTTCGGACTCCACCCTACGAGCAGTACTTC
cdr3_aa: CASSSQVRTPPYEQYF

clone_size: .
j_call: TRBJ2-7
d_call: .
v_call: TRBV18
cdr3_nt: TGTGCCAGCTCACCACCTAGGGGCCTTTCCTACGAGCAGTACTTC
cdr3_aa: CASSPPRGLSYEQYF

clone_size: .
j_call: TRBJ2-7
d_call: .
v_call: TRBV28
cdr3_nt: TGTGCCAGCAGAGGGGAGGTAGATCCCTACGAGCAGTACTTC
cdr3_aa: CASRGEVDPYEQYF

clone_size: .
j_call: TRBJ2-7
d_call: TRBD2
v_call: TRBV4-2
cdr3_nt: TGTGCCAGCAGCCAAGCAAGGACTAGCGGATACGAGCAGTACTTC
cdr3_aa: CASSQARTSGYEQYF

clone_size: .
j_call: TRBJ1-2
d_call: .
v_call: TRBV13
cdr3_nt: TGTGCCAGCAGACGACAGGATCGTAACTATGGCTACACCTTC
cdr3_aa: CASRRQDRNYGYTF

clone_size: .
j_call: TRBJ1-5
d_call: .
v_call: TRBV27
cdr3_nt: TGTGCCAGCAGTTTTGGGGGAGATAGCAATCAGCCCCAGCATTTT
cdr3_aa: CASSFGGDSNQPQHF

clone_size: .
j_call: TRBJ2-1
d_call: TRBD2
v_call: TRBV7-6
cdr3_nt: TGTGCCAGCAGCTCCCTGACTAGCGGTAACAATGAGCAGTTCTTC
cdr3_aa: CASSSLTSGNNEQFF

clone_size: .
j_call: TRBJ2-2
d_call: .
v_call: TRBV14
cdr3_nt: TGTGCCAGCAGCCTTCTGGAGTCTGGCACCGGGGAGCTGTTTTTT
cdr3_aa: CASSLLESGTGELFF

clone_size: .
j_call: TRBJ2-7
d_call: .
v_call: TRBV27
cdr3_nt: TGTGCCAGCAGTTTATCGTGGGGGGCGGTTCCCTACGAGCAGTACTTC
cdr3_aa: CASSLSWGAVPYEQYF

clone_size: .
j_call: TRBJ1-2
d_call: .
v_call: TRBV27
cdr3_nt: TGTGCCAGCAGTTTACACAGGGACTATGGCTACACCTTC
cdr3_aa: CASSLHRDYGYTF

clone_size: .
j_call: TRBJ2-7
d_call: .
v_call: TRBV7-9
cdr3_nt: TGTGCCAGCAGCCATGCCGAGGGCGTTTTCTACGAGCAGTACTTC
cdr3_aa: CASSHAEGVFYEQYF

clone_size: .
j_call: TRBJ2-5
d_call: TRBD2
v_call: TRBV9
cdr3_nt: TGTGCCAGCAGCCCGCCGGGAGCGGGAGGGGGGGAGACCCAGTACTTC
cdr3_aa: CASSPPGAGGGETQYF

clone_size: once
j_call: TRBJ2-1
d_call: .
v_call: TRBV19
cdr3_nt: TGTGCCAGTAGTACCACCCAGGGCAATGAGCAGTTCTTC
cdr3_aa: CASSTTQGNEQFF

clone_size: many
j_call: TRBJ2-2
d_call: TRBD1
v_call: TRBV9
cdr3_nt: TGTGCCAGCAGCGTTCCGGGACAGGGGGCCGTCGGGGAGCTGTTTTTT
cdr3_aa: CASSVPGQGAVGELFF

clone_size: .
j_call: TRBJ2-3
d_call: TRBD2
v_call: TRBV27
cdr3_nt: TGTGCCAGCAGTTTATCGCCGGCGGGAGAATCAGATACGCAGTATTTT
cdr3_aa: CASSLSPAGESDTQYF

clone_size: .
j_call: TRBJ2-7
d_call: TRBD2
v_call: TRBV28
cdr3_nt: TGTGCCAGCAGTTTTTCTACGGGAGGTCTGTACGAGCAGTACTTC
cdr3_aa: CASSFSTGGLYEQYF

clone_size: .
j_call: TRBJ2-2
d_call: .
v_call: TRBV6-5
cdr3_nt: TGTGCCAGCAGTTACGGTTATAACACCGGGGAGCTGTTTTTT
cdr3_aa: CASSYGYNTGELFF

clone_size: once
j_call: TRBJ2-1
d_call: TRBD2
v_call: TRBV4-3
cdr3_nt: TGCGCCAGCAGCCAAGCCCTACTAGCGGGAGGTGATAATGAGCAGTTCTTC
cdr3_aa: CASSQALLAGGDNEQFF

clone_size: .
j_call: TRBJ1-3
d_call: TRBD1
v_call: TRBV27
cdr3_nt: TGTGCCAGCAGTTTGTACCCAGGGGGAGACACCATATATTTT
cdr3_aa: CASSLYPGGDTIYF